One sample yielded the 27 T cell receptor beta chains listed below, sequenced in a study of T cell responses to AZD1222 COVID-19 vaccine. The method was immunoSEQ multiplex PCR; TCRdb's version includes in-frame clones alone and lacks a portion of them. The table includes 95,000 to 150,000 clones, roughly nine tenths detected once. The material sequenced was peripheral blood, taken on day 0 of AZD1222 vaccination. The receptors originated from an adult in good health.

V usage is TRBV9 and J usage is TRBJ1-4; D is undetermined. The germline V gene encodes CDR1 SGDLS and CDR2 YYNGEE. The CDR3 covers 15 residues. V dropped 4 bases and J dropped 0 bases, with 10 bases sitting between them. As DNA, the CDR3 is TGTGCCAGCAGCCCAAGTCCCGCAACTAATGAAAAACTGTTTTTT. Translation gives CASSPSPATNEKLFF.

This chain joins TRBV20-1 and TRBJ1-6, with 8 positions matching TRBD1. Unmatched junction bases numbered 8, after V lost 3 bases and J lost 7 bases. This CDR3 comprises 15 residues. CDR1 is DFQATT, CDR2 SNEGSKA, per germline (reference sequence). The CDR3 nucleotides read TGCAGTGCTAGTTTGCAGGGGGCGAGGAATTCACCCCTCCACTTT. Amino acids: CSASLQGARNSPLHF.

This chain's CDR3 is CAISRDGDGYTF. DNA for the CDR3: TGTGCCATCAGCCGGGACGGAGATGGCTACACCTTC. The chain uses TRBV10-3 and TRBJ1-2; possible D gene TRBD1, 5 bases. V lost 6 bases and J 6 bases, leaving 11 bases between the germline ends. This CDR3 is built from 12 residues. CDR1 and CDR2 (germline): ENHRY, SYGVKD.

This chain joins TRBV3-1 (or the pseudogene TRBV3-2) and TRBJ1-2; D is unresolved. The CDR3 covers 14 residues. With 3 bases removed from V and 0 bases from J, the gap between germline ends came to 8 bases. In germline, CDR1 is LGHDT, CDR2 YNNKEL (reference sequence). This CDR3 reads CASSHGGSNYGYTF. The CDR3 nucleotides read TGTGCCAGCAGCCACGGTGGTTCTAACTATGGCTACACCTTC.

The table lists this clone with a count of one. DNA of the CDR3: TGTGCCAGCACGGGACAGGGTAATTCACCCCTCCACTTT. This encodes CASTGQGNSPLHF. V and J are TRBV2 and TRBJ1-6; 9 bases align to TRBD1. This CDR3 has 13 amino acids. V was clipped by 7 bases and J by 6 bases; unmatched bases: 1. Germline CDR1 and CDR2: SNHLY and FYNNEI.

The chain carries TRBV5-1 and TRBJ1-1; 8 positions match TRBD1. Trimming took 5 bases from V and 0 from J; bases not matched to a gene: 6. CDR3 length equals 15 residues. Germline-derived CDR1 and CDR2 are SGHRS and YFSETQ. The CDR3 loop reads CASRPQGALNTEAFF. Here the CDR3 DNA reads TGCGCCAGCAGGCCTCAGGGGGCTTTGAACACTGAAGCTTTCTTT.

This clone came up a few times. The rearrangement uses TRBV30 and TRBJ1-5, with a tentative D call TRBD1 (5 bases). The CDR3 loop spans 13 amino acids. From germline, CDR1 is GTSNPN and CDR2 SVGIG (reference sequence). The V and J ends lost 1 base and 3 bases respectively, with 7 bases between them. DNA of the CDR3: TGTGCCTGGAGTGCCGGGGCCAATCAGCCCCAGCATTTT. Its protein is CAWSAGANQPQHF. Looking up the rest from reference TRBV30 and TRBJ1-5 gives the full variable domain: SQTIHQWPATLVQPVGSPLSLECTVEGTSNPNLYWYRQAAGRGLQLLFYSVGIGQISSEVPQNLSASRPQDRQFILSSKKLLLSDSGFYLCAWSAGANQPQHFGDGTRLSIL.

The rearrangement joins TRBV19 to TRBJ1-3, with no clear D. V lost 1 base and J lost 0, with 7 bases in between. CDR3 length: 15 amino acids. The V gene's germline CDR1 is LNHDA and CDR2 SQIVND (reference sequence). This CDR3 reads CASSIARSSGNTIYF. The CDR3 nucleotides are TGTGCCAGTAGTATAGCCAGGAGCTCTGGAAACACCATATATTTT.

This sequence joins TRBV7-2 and TRBJ1-1; D ambiguous. The germline V gene encodes CDR1 SGHTA and CDR2 FQGNSA. Trimming took 1 base from V and 0 from J, leaving 6 bases between them. This CDR3 region has 14 residues. In DNA form, the CDR3 reads TGTGCCAGCAGCTTAGAACGGATGAACACTGAAGCTTTCTTT. Translating it yields CASSLERMNTEAFF.

Notes on this clone: Other nucleotide sequences from this sample produce the same CDR3. This chain joins TRBV11-1 and TRBJ1-2, with 7 bases matching TRBD1. The CDR3 extends over 13 amino acids. V lost 5 bases and J lost 2; bases outside the gene matches: 2. CDR1 SGHAT and CDR2 FQDESV come from the germline V gene (reference sequence). CDR3 sequence (DNA): TGTGCCAGCAGCCCGACAGGGAACTATGGCTACACCTTC. Residues: CASSPTGNYGYTF. Filled out from reference TRBV11-1 and TRBJ1-2, the complete variable domain reads EAEVAQSPRYKITEKSQAVAFWCDPISGHATLYWYRQILGQGPELLVQFQDESVVDDSQLPKDRFSAERLKGVDSTLKIQPAELGDSAMYLCASSPTGNYGYTFGSGTRLTVV.

This chain connects TRBV29-1 to TRBJ1-1; D call uncertain. This CDR3 region has 11 residues. With 3 bases removed from V and 6 bases from J, the gap between germline ends came to 8 bases. Germline V gene sequence: CDR1 SQVTM, CDR2 ANQGSEA. The CDR3 loop reads CSVERHPEAFF. The DNA for the CDR3 is TGCAGCGTTGAGAGACACCCTGAAGCTTTCTTT.

J is TRBJ2-4 and V is TRBV4-1, with 15 bases matching TRBD2. Trimming removed 4 bases from V and 1 base from J; junction bases left unmatched: 5. In germline, CDR1 is MGHRA, CDR2 YSYEKL. The CDR3 is made up of 18 amino acids. The CDR3 region has the DNA TGCGCCAGCAGCCTCGGACTAGCGGGAGGGCGGGCCAAAAACATTCAGTACTTC. Its translation: CASSLGLAGGRAKNIQYF.

The V gene is TRBV27, the J gene TRBJ2-3, with D perhaps TRBD2 (6 bases). Per the germline V gene, CDR1 is MNHEY and CDR2 is SMNVEV (reference sequence). The ends were cut back, 10 bases at V and 2 bases at J, with 16 bases in the middle. The CDR3 has 14 amino acids. The CDR3 coding sequence is TGTGCCACCGGAAGACTAGGAAACACAGATACGCAGTATTTT. The encoded protein is CATGRLGNTDTQYF.

The chain is built from TRBV6-5 and TRBJ2-3, with a possible D match to TRBD2 (5 bases). From germline, CDR1 is MNHEY and CDR2 SVGAGI. CDR3 length: 15 residues. Trimming cost V 0 bases and J 1 base, with 8 bases left between them. The CDR3 sequence is CASSYSGVRTDTQYF. As DNA, the CDR3 is TGTGCCAGCAGTTACTCCGGGGTTCGCACAGATACGCAGTATTTT.

This clone was observed a handful of times. The chain employs TRBV2 and TRBJ1-6; a weak D match, TRBD1 (5 bases). Germline V gene sequence: CDR1 SNHLY, CDR2 FYNNEI. Trimming pared 1 base from V and 10 bases from J, leaving 14 bases between. The CDR3 is 15 amino acids. The CDR3, as DNA: TGTGCCAGCAGTGAAGTCGGAGCCAGGGCATCACCCCTCCACTTT. Its protein product is CASSEVGARASPLHF.

This clone appeared a few times. The gene calls are TRBV5-8 and TRBJ1-2; D remains ambiguous. CDR3 length equals 16 residues. The germline V gene encodes CDR1 SGHTS and CDR2 YDEGEE. The V end lost 0 bases, the J end lost 1 base, and 13 bases lay between the germline ends. The CDR3 sequence is CASSLAGDPINYGYTF. The CDR3, as DNA: TGTGCCAGCAGCTTGGCCGGGGATCCTATTAACTATGGCTACACCTTC.

In its sample, this clone was seen a few times. V and J are TRBV6-5 and TRBJ1-3; D not resolved. The CDR3 runs to 15 residues. V shed 5 bases and J shed 4 bases, with 15 bases lying between them. The germline V gene encodes CDR1 MNHEY and CDR2 SVGAGI. The CDR3 sequence is CASSPQALGGNTIYF. CDR3 in DNA: TGTGCCAGCAGTCCCCAGGCGCTAGGAGGAAACACCATATATTTT.

The chain is built from TRBV19 and TRBJ2-7, with a weak D call TRBD2 (5 bases). The CDR3 spans 13 residues. Germline V gene lookup returns CDR1 LNHDA and CDR2 SQIVND (reference sequence). Trimming removed 4 bases at V and 7 bases at J, with 14 bases between. The CDR3 region is CASSTDGKGEQYF. The CDR3 DNA sequence: TGTGCCAGTAGTACCGACGGGAAAGGGGAGCAGTACTTC.

The chain recombines TRBV6-5 with TRBJ1-4; 7 bases line up with TRBD1. The CDR3 extends over 16 amino acids. CDR1 is MNHEY and CDR2 is SVGAGI in the germline V gene. The V and J ends lost 2 bases and 5 bases, in that order; junction bases with no gene match: 8. The CDR3 sequence is CASSYGRGLYNEKLFF. The CDR3 DNA is TGTGCCAGCAGTTACGGAAGGGGGCTTTACAATGAAAAACTGTTTTTT.

This rearrangement joins TRBV2 to TRBJ1-5; 10 bases agree with TRBD1. Germline lookup yields CDR1 SNHLY and CDR2 FYNNEI. The V and J ends lost 9 bases and 2 bases, in that order; junction bases with no gene match: 4. The CDR3 has 14 residues. For the CDR3, the DNA is TGTGCCAGAGGGGGGACAGGGGGCAATCAGCCCCAGCATTTT. Amino acids: CARGGTGGNQPQHF.

This clone was recorded once. The gene calls are TRBV18 and TRBJ1-1, with D possibly being TRBD1 (5 bases). With 3 bases removed from V and 4 bases from J, the gap between germline ends came to 15 bases. The CDR3 totals 15 residues. The germline CDR1 and CDR2 sequences are KGHSH and LQKENI. In DNA form, the CDR3 reads TGTGCCAGCTCACCGTATATTGAGGGGTCCACTGAAGCTTTCTTT. Its translation: CASSPYIEGSTEAFF.

The V call is TRBV5-1, the J call TRBJ2-1; 9 bases are a match to TRBD2. The CDR3 consists of 15 residues. Germline CDR1 is SGHRS and CDR2 is YFSETQ. With V trimmed by 0 bases and J by 8 bases, 6 bases remained unmatched. The CDR3: CASSLGLAEVDEQFF. The DNA for the CDR3 is TGCGCCAGCAGCTTGGGACTAGCGGAGGTGGATGAGCAGTTCTTC. The variable domain in full, completed from reference TRBV5-1 and TRBJ2-1, reads KAGVTQTPRYLIKTRGQQVTLSCSPISGHRSVSWYQQTPGQGLQFLFEYFSETQRNKGNFPGRFSGRQFSNSRSEMNVSTLELGDSALYLCASSLGLAEVDEQFFGPGTRLTVL.

The rearrangement joins TRBV5-4 to TRBJ2-3, with TRBD1 identical over 8 bases. The CDR3 has 15 amino acids. The V segment lost 3 bases and the J segment 1 base; nucleotides outside the gene matches: 4. Germline V gene data show CDR1 as SGHNT and CDR2 as YYREEE (reference sequence). The CDR3 is CASSSQGGGTDTQYF. CDR3 nucleotide sequence: TGTGCCAGCAGCTCACAGGGGGGTGGCACAGATACGCAGTATTTT. The whole variable domain, remainder taken from reference TRBV5-4 and TRBJ2-3, is ETGVTQSPTHLIKTRGQQVTLRCSSQSGHNTVSWYQQALGQGPQFIFQYYREEENGRGNFPPRFSGLQFPNYSSELNVNALELDDSALYLCASSSQGGGTDTQYFGPGTRLTVL.

The V and J genes are TRBV5-1 and TRBJ1-1; perhaps TRBD1 as D (5 bases). The CDR3 spans 14 residues. Germline lookup yields CDR1 SGHRS and CDR2 YFSETQ. V was clipped by 2 bases and J by 4 bases, with 12 bases between them. The CDR3 loop reads CASSLEGEVTEAFF. The CDR3 coding sequence is TGCGCCAGCAGCTTAGAAGGGGAAGTCACTGAAGCTTTCTTT.

The chain combines TRBV5-1 with TRBJ2-1, with D unresolved. Germline lookup yields CDR1 SGHRS and CDR2 YFSETQ. V dropped 4 bases and J dropped 4 bases, with 18 bases sitting between them. The CDR3 runs 16 residues. Written as DNA, the CDR3 is TGCGCCAGCAGCCTGCAAACCTCCGGCGGTTACAATGAGCAGTTCTTC. This translates into CASSLQTSGGYNEQFF.

CDR3 protein: CATSERTSGSNNEQFF. The CDR3 nucleotides read TGTGCCACCAGTGAGAGAACTAGCGGGAGTAACAATGAGCAGTTCTTC. The rearrangement joins TRBV24-1 to TRBJ2-1; 11 nucleotides align to TRBD2. From germline, CDR1 is KGHDR and CDR2 SFDVKD. V shed 4 bases, J shed 5 bases, and the junction held 6 bases outside the gene matches. This CDR3 has 16 amino acids.

This chain links TRBV6-5 with TRBJ2-3; TRBD2 matches at 11 bases. Looked up from germline, CDR1 is MNHEY and CDR2 is SVGAGI. Losses at the gene ends were 10 bases for V and 4 bases for J; bases not matched to a gene: 4. The CDR3 runs to 13 residues. The chain's CDR3 is CATLLAGADTQYF. The CDR3 DNA reads as TGTGCCACCCTACTAGCGGGGGCAGATACGCAGTATTTT.